This paragraph covers one T cell receptor (beta chain) sequence. What it binds is unknown. The sample originates from a study of cytomegalovirus exposure and HLA in healthy donors. General study findings and limits: Upon later analysis, TCR association rates were observed to vary by HLA locus, being highest for DRB1 and lowest for HLA-C. TCR beta chain V- and J-gene trimming was linked, in a later analysis, to a missense variant in DCLRE1C. Relative to the approximately 670-donor mean, N-insertions were reportedly fewer in an Asian-associated ancestry cluster in a later analysis.

Both 60 Vbeta primers and 13 Jbeta primers went into the PCR. Some clones are missing from TCRdb's copy, which holds only in-frame ones; the method was immunoSEQ multiplex PCR. The table shows approximately 200,000 clones, with roughly four fifths occurring only once. The receptor comes from a boy aged 2 to 10 in good health and CMV-seronegative. The sample comprised PBMCs.

The CDR3 sequence is CASSYVSGVLWPQHF. The CDR3 DNA is TGTGCCAGCAGTTACGTATCAGGGGTCCTGTGGCCCCAGCATTTT. The gene calls are TRBV6-5 and TRBJ1-5; possible D gene TRBD1, 6 bases. Germline V gene sequence: CDR1 MNHEY, CDR2 SVGAGI. There are 15 residues in the CDR3. V shed 2 bases and J shed 9 bases, with 17 bases lying between them.